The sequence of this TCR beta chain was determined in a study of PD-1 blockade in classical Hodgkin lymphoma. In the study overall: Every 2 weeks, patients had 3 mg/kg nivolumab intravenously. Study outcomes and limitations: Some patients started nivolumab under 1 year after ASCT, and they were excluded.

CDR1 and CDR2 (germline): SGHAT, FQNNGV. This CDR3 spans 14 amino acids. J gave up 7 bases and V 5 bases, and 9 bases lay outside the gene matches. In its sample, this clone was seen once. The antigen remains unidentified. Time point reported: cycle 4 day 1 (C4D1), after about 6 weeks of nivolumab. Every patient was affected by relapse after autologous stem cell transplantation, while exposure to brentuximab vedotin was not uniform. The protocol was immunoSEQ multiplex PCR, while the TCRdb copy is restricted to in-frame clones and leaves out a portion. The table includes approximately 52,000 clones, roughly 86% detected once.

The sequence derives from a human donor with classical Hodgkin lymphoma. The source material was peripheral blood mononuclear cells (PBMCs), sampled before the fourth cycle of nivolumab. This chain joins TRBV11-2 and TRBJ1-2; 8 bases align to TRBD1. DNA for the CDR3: TGTGCCAGCAGCCCGGGGGGGACAGGTTCTGGCTACACCTTC. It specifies CASSPGGTGSGYTF.